This T cell receptor beta chain came from a study of T cells expressing NK-cell markers. To note about this clonotype: Its antigen is still unknown.

Germline CDR1 is MNHEY and CDR2 is SVGEGT. The CDR3 is 16 amino acids. One entry per CDR3 protein, without DNA, is what TCRdb gives after re-calling the 5' RACE reads. This sample's table has 400,000 to 450,000 distinct CDR3 sequences. Overall study results and limits: About six donors carried dominant NKG2C+ clonotypes that made up roughly 1.0-7.5% of their CD8+ T cells.

The TCR was taken from a woman between 18 and 75 years old in good health. The genes are TRBV6-2 or TRBV6-3 and TRBJ2-2; absent DNA, TCRdb's TRBD2 call cannot be checked. Sample: blood T cells: a sorted CD56 or NKG2C T cell subset, CD4+ or CD8+ T cells, or bulk PBMC T cells (not recorded which). The CDR3 loop is CASSYEAGRYTGELFF.